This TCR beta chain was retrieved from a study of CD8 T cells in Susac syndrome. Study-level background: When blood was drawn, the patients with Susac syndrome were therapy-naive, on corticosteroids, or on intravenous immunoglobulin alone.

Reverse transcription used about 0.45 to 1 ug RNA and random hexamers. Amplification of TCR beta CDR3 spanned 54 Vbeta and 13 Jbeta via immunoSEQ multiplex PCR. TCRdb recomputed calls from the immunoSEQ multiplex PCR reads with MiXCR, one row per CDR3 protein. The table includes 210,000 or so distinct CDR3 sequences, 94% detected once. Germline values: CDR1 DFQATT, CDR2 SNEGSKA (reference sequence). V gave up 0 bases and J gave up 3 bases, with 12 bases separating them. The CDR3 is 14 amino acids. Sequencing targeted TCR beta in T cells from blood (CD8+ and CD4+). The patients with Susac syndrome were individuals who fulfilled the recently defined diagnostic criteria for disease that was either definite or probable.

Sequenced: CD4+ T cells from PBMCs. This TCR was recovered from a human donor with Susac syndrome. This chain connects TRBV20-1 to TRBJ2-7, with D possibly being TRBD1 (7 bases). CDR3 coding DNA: TGCAGTGCTAGAGACGGCCAGGGGGGCTACGAGCAGTACTTC. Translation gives CSARDGQGGYEQYF.